This TCR beta chain was sequenced in a study of blood T cell repertoires in COVID-19. Study-wide context: The origin of the acute and convalescent COVID-19 samples was the United States, Italy and Spain. Nucleic acid was either cDNA or gDNA, and it came from T cells, B-cell-depleted T cells, or PBMCs.

V dropped 3 bases and J dropped 0 bases, with 6 bases sitting between them. In germline, CDR1 is LNHDA, CDR2 SQIVND (reference sequence). CDR3 length: 15 amino acids. In the source study's methods: Nucleated cell counts were estimated from reference gene primer amplification. Using immunoSEQ multiplex PCR, the repertoire was profiled, and TCRdb retains in-frame clones only, with some absent. V, J and clone size are those of that table, while D and trimming were read from the DNA. Of 150,000 to 200,000 clones in the sample, around 79% were seen once. This chain uses TRBV19 with TRBJ1-6; no firm D call. The TCR was taken from a man aged 45-60 years who had recovered from COVID-19. Source material: PBMCs or T cells enriched from blood (not recorded which). The CDR3: CASSMGSSYNSPLHF. The CDR3 DNA is TGTGCCAGTAGTATGGGGAGCTCCTATAATTCACCCCTCCACTTT.